This entry lists 27 T cell receptor beta chains sequenced from one sample in a study of shared clonotypes between healthy human individuals (TCRdb year 2020). Library method: the immunoSEQ multiplex PCR assay. TCRdb provides this immuneACCESS table in a form limited to in-frame rearrangements. Some clones are lacking; in checked studies, under half of them reflect an unresolved V gene, and why the rest are absent is not known. The sample table shows fewer than 650,000 clones, and roughly four fifths are seen once. The ten biggest clones cover 13% of the sample. Sample: PBMCs. These receptors all come from a middle-aged woman in good health. Some clones in this sample may be carry-over from other donors' samples.

The chain couples TRBV10-3 to TRBJ1-2; TRBD1 agrees at 10 bases. Germline V gives CDR1 ENHRY, CDR2 SYGVKD. This CDR3 contains 15 residues. V trimming: 2 bases; J trimming: 3 bases; junction bases outside the gene matches: 3. CDR3 nucleotides: TGTGCCATCAGTGAGGGGACAGGGGCTTACTATGGCTACACCTTC. Its translation: CAISEGTGAYYGYTF.

The gene calls are TRBV5-4 and TRBJ2-7, with D maybe TRBD1 (6 bases). The CDR3 is 15 residues long. V gave up 4 bases and J gave up 0 bases, with 14 bases separating them. From germline, CDR1 is SGHNT and CDR2 YYREEE (reference sequence). DNA of the CDR3: TGTGCCAGCAGCCAAACCCAGGGGAGCTCCTACGAGCAGTACTTC. The encoded protein is CASSQTQGSSYEQYF.

V gene TRBV5-1 combines with J gene TRBJ2-5; D unresolved. Germline V lookup: CDR1 SGHRS, CDR2 YFSETQ. V shed 5 bases and J shed 2 bases, with 7 bases lying between them. This CDR3 is built from 12 residues. This CDR3 is CASRWGQETQYF. The CDR3 nucleotides read TGCGCCAGCAGATGGGGACAAGAGACCCAGTACTTC.

Note on this clone: Other DNA sequences in this specimen translate into the identical CDR3. The gene calls are TRBV7-3 and TRBJ1-1, with TRBD1 identical over 9 bases. J lost 8 bases, V lost 6 bases, and 7 bases had no gene match. This CDR3 comprises 13 residues. Germline V gives CDR1 SGHTA, CDR2 FQGTGA. CDR3 nucleotide sequence: TGTGCCAGCAGTTGGACAGGGGTCACCGAAGCTTTCTTT. This sequence encodes CASSWTGVTEAFF.

CDR3 nucleotide sequence: TGCGCCAGCAGCTTTTCAGGGGATACGCAGTATTTT. Translating gives CASSFSGDTQYF. This chain connects TRBV5-1 to TRBJ2-3, with D maybe TRBD1 (5 bases). The CDR3 is made up of 12 amino acids. Germline values: CDR1 SGHRS, CDR2 YFSETQ. V lost 2 bases, J lost 6 bases, and 7 bases lay in between.

This clone showed up just once. The V call is TRBV10-3, the J call TRBJ2-1, with 10 positions matching TRBD2. The CDR3 has 14 amino acids. J lost 7 bases, V lost 7 bases, and 7 bases had no gene match. Per the germline V gene, CDR1 is ENHRY and CDR2 is SYGVKD. The CDR3 DNA reads TGTGCCATCACCCCGGGACTAGCGCGGAATGAGCAGTTCTTC. Translating it yields CAITPGLARNEQFF.

The chain employs TRBV28 and TRBJ2-2, with 10 positions matching TRBD2. The CDR3 is 16 residues long. Losses at the gene ends were 7 bases for V and 5 bases for J; bases not matched to a gene: 10. The germline V gene encodes CDR1 MDHEN and CDR2 SYDVKM. The CDR3 nucleotides read TGTGCCAGCACCGCAACGGGACTAGCGTATACCGGGGAGCTGTTTTTT. This gives the protein CASTATGLAYTGELFF.

The genes are TRBV7-9 and TRBJ2-1; 8 bases agree with TRBD1. V shed 7 bases, J shed 8 bases, and the junction held 19 bases outside the gene matches. Germline CDR1 is SEHNR and CDR2 is FQNEAQ (reference sequence). The CDR3 has 17 amino acids. CDR3 nucleotides: TGTGCCAGCAACCCACGGGTCGGGCAGGGGGCCGGGGATGAGCAGTTCTTC. Protein sequence: CASNPRVGQGAGDEQFF.

The rearrangement joins TRBV7-9 to TRBJ2-3; a weak D match, TRBD1 (5 bases). This CDR3 has 17 residues. V lost 2 bases and J 2 bases, leaving 17 bases between the germline ends. The germline V gene encodes CDR1 SEHNR and CDR2 FQNEAQ (reference sequence). CDR3 amino acids: CASSLSSDRPYTDTQYF. The CDR3 coding sequence is TGTGCCAGCAGCTTATCCAGTGACAGACCTTACACAGATACGCAGTATTTT. The full variable domain, rest sourced from reference TRBV7-9 and TRBJ2-3, is DTGVSQNPRHKITKRGQNVTFRCDPISEHNRLYWYRQTLGQGPEFLTYFQNEAQLEKSRLLSDRFSAERPKGSFSTLEIQRTEQGDSAMYLCASSLSSDRPYTDTQYFGPGTRLTVL.

The J gene is TRBJ2-7, the V gene TRBV7-2, with 7 bases aligning to TRBD1. The CDR3 has 15 residues. CDR1 is SGHTA and CDR2 is FQGNSA in the germline V gene. V shed 5 bases and J 0 bases; nucleotides not matched to a gene: 7. CDR3: CASSTRTGYSYEQYF. The CDR3 DNA reads TGTGCCAGCAGCACTCGGACAGGTTACTCCTACGAGCAGTACTTC.

The V and J genes are TRBV11-1 and TRBJ2-1; 12 bases agree with TRBD2. The J segment lost 10 bases and the V segment lost 5 bases, leaving 6 bases of the junction unmatched. CDR3 size: 14 residues. Germline assignment: CDR1 SGHAT and CDR2 FQDESV (reference sequence). DNA for the CDR3: TGTGCCAGCAGCCGATTAGGACTAGCGGGGGAGCAGTTCTTC. Its protein is CASSRLGLAGEQFF.

The CDR3 sequence is CASSLQATYEQYF. The CDR3 DNA follows: TGTGCCAGCAGCTTGCAGGCCACCTACGAGCAGTACTTC. J is TRBJ2-7 and V is TRBV7-2, with D unclear. Trimming left V 3 bases short and J 2 bases short, with 8 bases between. The CDR3 covers 13 residues. CDR1 and CDR2 from the germline V gene are SGHTA and FQGNSA.

This clone was detected only a few times. The CDR3 DNA reads as TGTGCCACCAGCATTTTACTAGAGGGTGGTGAGCAGTACTTC. Its translation is CATSILLEGGEQYF. This chain connects TRBV15 to TRBJ2-7; D perhaps matches TRBD2 (5 bases). V dropped 4 bases and J dropped 7 bases, with 17 bases sitting between them. This CDR3 contains 14 residues. Germline values: CDR1 LNHNV, CDR2 YYDKDF (reference sequence).

The chain recombines TRBV11-2 with TRBJ1-3; TRBD1 aligns across 12 bases. The CDR3 is made up of 16 amino acids. CDR1 SGHAT and CDR2 FQNNGV come from the germline V gene. Trimming cost V 5 bases and J 5 bases; bases outside gene matches: 7. The CDR3 loop is CASSLGTGGRRNTIYF. CDR3 nucleotides: TGTGCCAGCAGCCTTGGGACAGGGGGCAGGAGAAACACCATATATTTT.

As to this clone: At the DNA level, this CDR3 is encoded by other sequences in the same sample as well. The rearrangement joins TRBV7-2 to TRBJ2-1; D uncertain. Germline V gene lookup returns CDR1 SGHTA and CDR2 FQGNSA. The CDR3 is 13 amino acids. Trimming left V 4 bases short and J 0 bases short, with 4 bases between. The CDR3 sequence: CASSSNSYNEQFF. CDR3 DNA: TGTGCCAGCAGCTCTAACTCCTACAATGAGCAGTTCTTC.

A remark on this clone: Possible read error: a much larger clone is one base away. This specimen includes other DNA sequences encoding the same CDR3. The genes are TRBV2 and TRBJ1-2; weak D call: TRBD1 (6 bases). Per the germline V gene, CDR1 is SNHLY and CDR2 is FYNNEI. This CDR3 region has 14 residues. V shed 1 base and J shed 2 bases, with 8 bases lying between them. CDR3 sequence reads: CASSEGGPNYGYTF. The DNA for the CDR3 is TGTGCCAGCAGTGAAGGGGGGCCCAACTATGGCTACACCTTC.

V usage is TRBV5-6 and J usage is TRBJ2-1; 9 nucleotides line up with TRBD2. Germline CDR1 is SGHDT and CDR2 is YYEEEE. The length of the CDR3 is 17 residues. Trimming removed 0 bases from V and 12 bases from J; junction bases left unmatched: 16. The CDR3 loop is CASSLEGELVASGMQFF. As DNA, the CDR3 is TGTGCCAGCAGCTTGGAGGGTGAGTTGGTAGCTAGCGGGATGCAGTTCTTC.

The rearrangement uses TRBV6-5 and TRBJ2-2, with a possible D match to TRBD1 (6 bases). The CDR3 is 16 amino acids. The V end was cut by 0 bases, the J end by 8 bases, with 16 bases between. Per the germline V gene, CDR1 is MNHEY and CDR2 is SVGAGI. The CDR3 protein is CASSYSGTHTSGELFF. The DNA of the CDR3 is TGTGCCAGCAGTTACTCGGGGACACACACCTCGGGGGAGCTGTTTTTT.

This clone has ten or more counts. V gene TRBV4-1 combines with J gene TRBJ1-2, with D perhaps matching TRBD1 (5 bases). There are 14 residues in the CDR3. V lost 0 bases and J lost 8, with 13 bases in between. The V gene's germline CDR1 is MGHRA and CDR2 YSYEKL. This CDR3 is CASSQERRGRGYTF. CDR3 in DNA: TGCGCCAGCAGCCAAGAACGAAGGGGCAGGGGCTACACCTTC.

A remark on this clone: This specimen includes other DNA sequences encoding the same CDR3. This chain connects TRBV10-3 to TRBJ2-1, with D uncertain. CDR3 length equals 11 residues. Trimming removed 2 bases from V and 6 bases from J, with 2 bases in between. Germline-derived CDR1 and CDR2 are ENHRY and SYGVKD. The CDR3 bases are TGTGCCATCAGTGAGCTCAATGAGCAGTTCTTC. Protein product: CAISELNEQFF.

The rearrangement uses TRBV5-1 and TRBJ1-4; D perhaps matches TRBD1 (5 bases). The CDR3 totals 14 residues. The V gene lost 4 bases and the J gene lost 5 bases, with 12 bases spanning the gap. Germline V gives CDR1 SGHRS, CDR2 YFSETQ. Written as DNA, the CDR3 is TGCGCCAGCAGCCCAGGACACAGAAATGAAAAACTGTTTTTT. It codes for CASSPGHRNEKLFF. Full variable domain (missing parts from reference TRBV5-1 and TRBJ1-4): KAGVTQTPRYLIKTRGQQVTLSCSPISGHRSVSWYQQTPGQGLQFLFEYFSETQRNKGNFPGRFSGRQFSNSRSEMNVSTLELGDSALYLCASSPGHRNEKLFFGSGTQLSVL.

The chain employs TRBV30 and TRBJ2-5; either TRBD1 or TRBD2 may fit D (5 bases each). V lost 2 bases and J lost 11, with 21 bases in between. The CDR3 is 14 amino acids. Germline V gene sequence: CDR1 GTSNPN, CDR2 SVGIG (reference sequence). DNA of the CDR3: TGTGCCTGGAGTCGTGGGACCGGCCAAGGGGAGCAGTACTTC. It yields the protein CAWSRGTGQGEQYF.

The chain employs TRBV6-4 and TRBJ2-3; unclear D gene. Per the germline V gene, CDR1 is MRHNA and CDR2 is SNTAGT. The CDR3 spans 14 residues. Trimming took 2 bases from V and 0 from J, leaving 6 bases between them. The CDR3 sequence is CASSDTSSTDTQYF. CDR3 in DNA: TGTGCCAGCAGTGACACGTCTAGCACAGATACGCAGTATTTT.

Here the CDR3 DNA reads TGTGCCAGCAGTTTTGGCACATCACGGTCCAGACAGCCCCAGCATTTT. This codes for CASSFGTSRSRQPQHF. The chain is built from TRBV28 and TRBJ1-5; D unresolved. This CDR3 has 16 amino acids. Germline assignment: CDR1 MDHEN and CDR2 SYDVKM. Trimming removed 3 bases at V and 7 bases at J, with 19 bases between.

The J gene is TRBJ2-4, the V gene TRBV2; D might be TRBD1 (6 bases). The V gene's germline CDR1 is SNHLY and CDR2 FYNNEI. The CDR3 loop spans 13 amino acids. V dropped 4 bases and J dropped 5 bases, with 9 bases sitting between them. CDR3 nucleotide sequence: TGTGCCAGCAGTGTCCGGACAGAAAACATTCAGTACTTC. It is translated as CASSVRTENIQYF.

This chain uses TRBV7-3 with TRBJ2-1; TRBD2 aligns across 7 bases. CDR3 length: 15 residues. Germline lookup yields CDR1 SGHTA and CDR2 FQGTGA. V was clipped by 2 bases and J by 4 bases; unmatched bases: 5. CDR3 amino acids: CASSLEGLTYNEQFF. The CDR3 DNA sequence: TGTGCCAGCAGCTTAGAGGGACTAACTTACAATGAGCAGTTCTTC.

This chain uses TRBV5-4 with TRBJ2-7; 11 bases line up with TRBD1. The CDR3 consists of 15 residues. J lost 3 bases, V lost 5 bases, and 7 bases had no gene match. The germline CDR1 and CDR2 sequences are SGHNT and YYREEE (reference sequence). The CDR3 bases are TGTGCCAGCAGTCGGGACAGGGGGGCGGGCTACGAGCAGTACTTC. Protein: CASSRDRGAGYEQYF.